The clone carrying this T cell receptor beta chain has only one observation. TCRdb keeps only in-frame clones here, not all; method: immunoSEQ multiplex PCR. The data contain 400,000 to 550,000 clones, about 85% of them seen just once; the ten biggest clones take up about 2%. V gave up 5 bases and J gave up 2 bases, with 13 bases separating them. The CDR3 covers 14 residues. Germline lookup yields CDR1 MDHEN and CDR2 SYDVKM. This specimen belongs to a study of blood T cell repertoires in COVID-19. The overall study: Sites in the United States, Italy and Spain provided acute and convalescent COVID-19 samples.

The V gene is TRBV28, the J gene TRBJ2-7, with D perhaps TRBD1 (6 bases). The receptor was isolated from a young woman with acute COVID-19. Sequencing input: PBMCs or T cells enriched from blood (not recorded which). The CDR3 loop reads CASSRGQLPYEQYF. The CDR3 coding sequence is TGTGCCAGCAGTAGAGGACAGTTACCCTACGAGCAGTACTTC.